Given below is one T cell receptor (beta chain) in context. CDR3 length: 14 amino acids. The V end was cut by 4 bases, the J end by 3 bases, with 12 bases between. The germline V gene encodes CDR1 SGHAT and CDR2 FQNNGV. The sample comes from a study of blood T cell repertoires in COVID-19. Libraries were prepared by immunoSEQ multiplex PCR; TCRdb keeps only in-frame clonotypes and omits some of them. The sample contains 100,000 to 150,000 clones, roughly 83% of which appear only once. The chain couples TRBV11-2 to TRBJ1-1; D perhaps matches TRBD1 (6 bases). What was sequenced was peripheral blood. This receptor was taken from a human donor in a cohort sampled during active COVID-19. The CDR3 here is CASSYQGYYTEAFF. The CDR3 bases are TGTGCCAGCAGCTACCAGGGGTATTACACTGAAGCTTTCTTT.